The sequence of this T cell receptor (beta chain) was determined in a study of shared clonotypes between healthy human individuals. Notes on the study in general: Clonotype sharing across four donors was observed for 4.5% to 6.5% of naive CD4 clonotypes.

On this clone itself: Its antigen is not identified.

Positive CCR7 selection of CD45RO-negative cells yielded the naive CD8 cells, and terminally differentiated effector memory CD45RA+ cells were excluded. Per germline, CDR1 SGDLS and CDR2 YYNGEE. CDR3 length equals 17 residues. V was pared by 0 bases and J by 2 bases, with 17 bases between. The authors loaded around 190 ng DNA, 30,000 to 35,000 T cell genomes, into sorted-subset replicate PCRs. The method was immunoSEQ multiplex PCR; TCRdb's version includes in-frame clones alone and lacks a portion of them. The table records millions of clones, about 95% of them present only once. The sequence derives from a man in his late teens or twenties in good health. The chain links TRBV9 to TRBJ1-2, with D possibly being TRBD1 (5 bases). Sequenced input: naive CD8+ T cells sorted from blood. This CDR3 is CASSVDRDAGPNYGYTF. The CDR3 nucleotides read TGTGCCAGCAGCGTAGACCGGGACGCCGGACCCAACTATGGCTACACCTTC.